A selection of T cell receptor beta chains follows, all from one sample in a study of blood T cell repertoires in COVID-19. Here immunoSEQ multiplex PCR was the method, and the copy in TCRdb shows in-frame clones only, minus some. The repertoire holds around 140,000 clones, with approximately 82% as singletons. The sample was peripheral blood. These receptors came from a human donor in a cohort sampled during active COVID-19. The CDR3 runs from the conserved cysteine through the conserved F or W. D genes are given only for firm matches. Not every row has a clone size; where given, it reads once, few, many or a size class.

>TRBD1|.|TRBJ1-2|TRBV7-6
CASSAGQARGYTF
TGTGCCAGCAGCGCGGGACAGGCGCGTGGCTACACCTTC
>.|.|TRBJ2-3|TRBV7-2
CASSQNSGQVGDTQYF
TGTGCCAGCAGCCAAAACAGCGGGCAGGTCGGAGATACGCAGTATTTT
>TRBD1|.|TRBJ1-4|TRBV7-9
CASSFNRGNEKLFF
TGTGCCAGCAGCTTTAACAGGGGCAATGAAAAACTGTTTTTT
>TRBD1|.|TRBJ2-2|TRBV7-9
CASSLVGTANTGELFF
TGTGCCAGCAGCTTAGTTGGGACAGCGAACACCGGGGAGCTGTTTTTT
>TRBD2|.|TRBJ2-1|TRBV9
CASASEASGRRSYNEQFF
TGTGCCAGCGCCTCGGAGGCTAGCGGGAGGCGGTCCTACAATGAGCAGTTCTTC
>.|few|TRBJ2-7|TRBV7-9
CASSLEFGQSSSYEQYF
TGTGCCAGCAGCTTAGAGTTCGGACAGTCGAGCTCCTACGAGCAGTACTTC
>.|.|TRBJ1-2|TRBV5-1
CASGPDSSSYGYTF
TGCGCCAGCGGCCCGGACAGCTCGTCCTATGGCTACACCTTC
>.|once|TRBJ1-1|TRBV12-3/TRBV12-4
CASSSNRVTEAFF
TGTGCCAGCAGTTCCAACAGGGTAACTGAAGCTTTCTTT
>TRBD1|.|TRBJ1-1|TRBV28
CASSLWLGGQGGTEAFF
TGTGCCAGCAGTTTATGGTTGGGTGGACAGGGTGGTACTGAAGCTTTCTTT
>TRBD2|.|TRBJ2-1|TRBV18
CASSPSGRDYNEQFF
TGTGCCAGCTCACCAAGCGGGAGGGACTACAATGAGCAGTTCTTC
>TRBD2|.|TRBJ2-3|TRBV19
CASSILASGSRADTQYF
TGTGCCAGTAGTATATTGGCTAGCGGGAGTAGGGCAGATACGCAGTATTTT
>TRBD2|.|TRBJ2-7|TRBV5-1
CASSLRTSGSYEQYF
TGCGCCAGCAGCCTAAGGACTAGCGGATCCTACGAGCAGTACTTC
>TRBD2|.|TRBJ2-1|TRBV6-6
CASSVSGGYNEQFF
TGTGCCAGCAGTGTTAGCGGGGGCTACAATGAGCAGTTCTTC
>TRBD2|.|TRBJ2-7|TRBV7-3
CASSQTSGSYEQYF
TGTGCCAGCAGCCAGACTAGCGGAAGTTACGAGCAGTACTTC
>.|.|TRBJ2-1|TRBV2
CATKQGRNNEQFF
TGTGCCACCAAACAGGGTCGAAACAATGAGCAGTTCTTC
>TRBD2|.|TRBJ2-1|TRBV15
CATSTLAGGYEQFF
TGTGCCACCAGCACCCTAGCGGGAGGTTATGAGCAGTTCTTC
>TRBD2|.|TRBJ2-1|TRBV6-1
CASSGKLAGAYNEQFF
TGTGCCAGCAGTGGCAAGCTAGCGGGAGCCTACAATGAGCAGTTCTTC
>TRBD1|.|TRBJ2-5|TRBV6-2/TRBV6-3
CASSRTGYRTQYF
TGTGCCAGCAGCCGGACAGGGTATAGGACCCAGTACTTC
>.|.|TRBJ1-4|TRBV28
CASSSYPEKLFF
TGTGCCAGCAGTTCCTATCCTGAAAAACTGTTTTTT
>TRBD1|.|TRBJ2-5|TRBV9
CASSVDREETQYF
TGTGCCAGCAGCGTTGACAGGGAAGAGACCCAGTACTTC
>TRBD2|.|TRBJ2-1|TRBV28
CASTPTGTRTYNEQFF
TGTGCCAGCACCCCAACAGGGACTAGAACCTACAATGAGCAGTTCTTC
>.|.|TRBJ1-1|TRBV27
CASSLRGAMTEAFF
TGTGCCAGCAGTTTACGGGGGGCGATGACTGAAGCTTTCTTT
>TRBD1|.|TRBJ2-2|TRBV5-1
CATRTGVNTGELFF
TGCGCCACCCGGACAGGAGTGAACACCGGGGAGCTGTTTTTT
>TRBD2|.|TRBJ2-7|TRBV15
CATSRDGGGGGYEQYF
TGTGCCACCAGCAGAGATGGAGGCGGGGGGGGCTACGAGCAGTACTTC
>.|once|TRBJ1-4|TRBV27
CASTSGVNEKLFF
TGTGCCAGCACTTCAGGGGTTAATGAAAAACTGTTTTTT
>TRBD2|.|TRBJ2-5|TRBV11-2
CASSLQTSGRGETQYF
TGTGCCAGCAGCTTACAAACTAGCGGGAGAGGAGAGACCCAGTACTTC
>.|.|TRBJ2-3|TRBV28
CASSFRGVSTDTQYF
TGTGCCAGCAGTTTCAGGGGGGTTAGCACAGATACGCAGTATTTT
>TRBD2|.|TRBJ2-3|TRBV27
CASGSLAEITDTQYF
TGTGCCAGCGGCTCACTAGCGGAAATCACAGATACGCAGTATTTT
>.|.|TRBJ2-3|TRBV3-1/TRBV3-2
CASSQDDSLPSTDTQYF
TGTGCCAGCAGCCAAGATGATAGCCTACCTTCGACAGATACGCAGTATTTT
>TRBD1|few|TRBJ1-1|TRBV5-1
CASSLWDRGLSDTEAFF
TGCGCCAGCAGCTTGTGGGACAGGGGGTTATCAGACACTGAAGCTTTCTTT
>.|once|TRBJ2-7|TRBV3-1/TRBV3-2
CASTLSPTGSEQYF
TGTGCCAGCACCCTTTCCCCCACAGGATCCGAGCAGTACTTC
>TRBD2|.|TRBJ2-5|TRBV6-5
CASSLSGGSWETQYF
TGTGCCAGCAGTCTCTCTGGCGGGAGCTGGGAGACCCAGTACTTC
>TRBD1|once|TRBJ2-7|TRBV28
CAIYKRDSYEQYF
TGTGCCATTTATAAGAGGGACAGCTACGAGCAGTACTTC
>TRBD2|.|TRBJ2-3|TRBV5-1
CASSLELAGEVDTQYF
TGCGCCAGCAGCTTGGAACTAGCGGGAGAGGTAGATACGCAGTATTTT
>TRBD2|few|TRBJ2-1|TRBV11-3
CASSPLAGVGYNEQFF
TGTGCCAGCAGCCCGTTAGCGGGAGTGGGGTACAATGAGCAGTTCTTC
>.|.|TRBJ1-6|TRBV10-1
CASSGRPLGDSPLHF
TGCGCCAGCAGTGGGCGACCCCTAGGCGATTCACCCCTCCACTTT
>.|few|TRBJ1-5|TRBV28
CASLPLGVGGGGNQPQHF
TGTGCCAGCCTCCCCCTGGGGGTCGGGGGGGGAGGCAATCAGCCCCAGCATTTT
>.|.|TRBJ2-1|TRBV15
CATSFLTAHSSYNEQFF
TGTGCCACCAGCTTCCTTACCGCCCATAGCTCCTACAATGAGCAGTTCTTC
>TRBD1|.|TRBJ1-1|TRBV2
CASSENRQGGAFF
TGTGCCAGCAGTGAAAACCGACAGGGGGGAGCTTTCTTT
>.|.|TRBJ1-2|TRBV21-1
CASRKSGDVVLNYGYTF
TGTGCCAGCAGAAAAAGCGGGGACGTAGTCCTCAACTATGGCTACACCTTC
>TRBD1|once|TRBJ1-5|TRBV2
CASTMDQGAQHF
TGTGCCAGCACCATGGATCAGGGGGCCCAGCATTTT
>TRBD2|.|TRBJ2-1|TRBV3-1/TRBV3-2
CASSQQAGWTYNEQFF
TGTGCCAGCAGCCAACAAGCGGGATGGACCTACAATGAGCAGTTCTTC
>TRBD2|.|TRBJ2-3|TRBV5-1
CASSFAGGPGTDTQYF
TGCGCCAGCAGCTTTGCGGGAGGGCCGGGCACAGATACGCAGTATTTT
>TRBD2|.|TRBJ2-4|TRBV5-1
CASSPGLAEINIQYF
TGCGCCAGCAGCCCCGGACTAGCGGAGATAAACATTCAGTACTTC
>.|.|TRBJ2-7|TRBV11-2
CASSLGVQGRHEQYF
TGTGCCAGCAGCTTAGGGGTACAGGGAAGGCACGAGCAGTACTTC